This TCR beta chain was sequenced in a study of T cell repertoires in cytomegalovirus infection. Looking at the study overall: Well-studied HLA-B-restricted epitopes and recently identified HLA-C-restricted epitopes of CMV were both used in the study. Public TCR beta signatures indicated both CMV infection and matching HLA type. Findings of the study overall: Clonotypes of TCR beta that were HLA-C-restricted and CMV-specific dominated the ex vivo response.

The CDR3 runs to 13 residues. The V gene lost 0 bases and the J gene lost 8 bases, with 8 bases spanning the gap. Each CDR3 protein is one row after TCRdb ran MiXCR on the reads. The sample includes about 69,000 distinct CDR3 sequences, about 29% of them seen just once. A few counts support this clonotype. Its antigen is as yet unknown. This chain joins TRBV12-3 or TRBV12-4 and TRBJ1-5; no definite D call. This specimen consisted of CD8+ T cells from cultured PBMCs, obtained from culture after CMV antigen stimulation. The TCR was taken from a human donor in good health (CMV status not recorded). Some clones in this sample may be carry-over from other donors' samples. DNA for the CDR3: TGTGCCAGCAGTTTAGCGCCCGCGGAGCCCCAGCATTTT. Translating gives CASSLAPAEPQHF.